This T cell receptor beta chain stems from a study of blood T cell repertoires in COVID-19. For the study at large: PBMCs, B-cell-depleted T cells, or T cells were the source of the cDNA or gDNA that made up the material.

V lost 7 bases to trimming and J lost 6 bases; unmatched junction nucleotides: 9. The germline V gene encodes CDR1 KGHDR and CDR2 SFDVKD. The CDR3 contains 15 residues. Clones were read by immunoSEQ multiplex PCR, and TCRdb kept only the in-frame ones, dropping some. This sample yields fewer than 350,000 clones, of which around 89% are seen a single time; about 5% belongs to the top ten. The receptor comes from a man in his forties with acute or convalescent COVID-19. Source material: peripheral blood. The V and J genes are TRBV24-1 and TRBJ2-1; 9 bases fit TRBD1. The CDR3 is CATSTPGQGGNEQFF. The CDR3 DNA follows: TGTGCCACCAGCACACCGGGACAGGGAGGCAATGAGCAGTTCTTC.